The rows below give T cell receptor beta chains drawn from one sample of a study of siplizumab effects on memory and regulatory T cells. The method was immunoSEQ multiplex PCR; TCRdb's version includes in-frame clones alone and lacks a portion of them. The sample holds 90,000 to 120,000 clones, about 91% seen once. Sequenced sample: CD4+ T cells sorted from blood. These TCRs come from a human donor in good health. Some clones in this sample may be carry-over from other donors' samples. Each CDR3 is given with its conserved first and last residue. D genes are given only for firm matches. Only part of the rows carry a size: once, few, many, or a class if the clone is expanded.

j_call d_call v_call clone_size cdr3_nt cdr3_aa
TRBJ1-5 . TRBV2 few TGTGCCAGCAGTGAAGCGCAGGGAAGCAATCAGCCCCAGCATTTT CASSEAQGSNQPQHF
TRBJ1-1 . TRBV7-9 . TGTGCCAGCAGCTTAGTGAGGGATTTGGTAGAAGCTTTCTTT CASSLVRDLVEAFF
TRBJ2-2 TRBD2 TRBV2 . TGTGCCAGCAGTGGAACGGGACTAGCGGGGATCACCGGGGAGCTGTTTTTT CASSGTGLAGITGELFF
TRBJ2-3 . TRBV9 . TGTGCCAGCAGCGCGCCCTCCAGGGCAGATACGCAGTATTTT CASSAPSRADTQYF
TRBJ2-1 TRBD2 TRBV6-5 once TGTGCCAGCAGCCAGGGACTAGCAAATGAGCAGTTCTTC CASSQGLANEQFF
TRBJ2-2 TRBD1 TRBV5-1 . TGCGCCAGCAGCTTAGCGGGCAGGGGGCCGGGAACCGGGGAGCTGTTTTTT CASSLAGRGPGTGELFF
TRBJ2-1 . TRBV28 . TGTGCCATCCTAAAAATGAGCGGCAGCTCCTACAATGAGCAGTTCTTC CAILKMSGSSYNEQFF
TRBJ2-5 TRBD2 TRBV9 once TGTGCCAGCAGCGTAGCTGGGGGGAGGGCGGAGACCCAGTACTTC CASSVAGGRAETQYF
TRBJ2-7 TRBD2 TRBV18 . TGTGCCAGCTCATCGACGTCTTTGCTAGCGGGAGGGCCCCACGAGCAGTACTTC CASSSTSLLAGGPHEQYF
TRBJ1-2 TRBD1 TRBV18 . TGTGCCAGCTCACCACTTGAAGAAGGGACAGGGTATGCTGGCTACACCTTC CASSPLEEGTGYAGYTF
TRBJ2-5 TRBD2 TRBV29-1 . TGCAGCGTTGAAGGAAGACTAGCGGGAAACCAAGAGACCCAGTACTTC CSVEGRLAGNQETQYF
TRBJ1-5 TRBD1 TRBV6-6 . TGTGCCAGCAGTAAGCCAGGGGGTGAGGGCAATCAGCCCCAGCATTTT CASSKPGGEGNQPQHF
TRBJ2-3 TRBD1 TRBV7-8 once TGTGCCAGCAGCTTAGCCGTAGGACAGGGATGGGATACGCAGTATTTT CASSLAVGQGWDTQYF
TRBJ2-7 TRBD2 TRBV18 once TGTGCCAGCTCACCCCTTGCTTCGCGGGAGGGCTACGAGCAGTACTTC CASSPLASREGYEQYF
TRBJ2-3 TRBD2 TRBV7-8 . TGTGCCAGCAGCTTTTACGGGACTAGCGGGAGAGATACGCAGTATTTT CASSFYGTSGRDTQYF
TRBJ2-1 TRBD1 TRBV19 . TGTGCCAGTAGATTACAGGGGGCGAAAAATGAGCAGTTCTTC CASRLQGAKNEQFF
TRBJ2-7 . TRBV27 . TGTGCCAGCAGTGGGGCAGCTCTGGGGGGTGAGCAGTACTTC CASSGAALGGEQYF
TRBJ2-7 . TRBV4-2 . TGTGCCAGCAGCCAAGATGCGGCGGGTGAGTACTACGAGCAGTACTTC CASSQDAAGEYYEQYF
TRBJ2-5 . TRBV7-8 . TGTGCCAGCAGCTTAGAATCGTACCAAGAGACCCAGTACTTC CASSLESYQETQYF
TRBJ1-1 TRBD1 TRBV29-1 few TGCAGCGTTGAAGATCTGGGACAGGCTTTCGGAACTGAAGCTTTCTTT CSVEDLGQAFGTEAFF
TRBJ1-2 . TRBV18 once TGTGCCAGCTCACAGGCCGCTGGGTTGGACTATGGCTACACCTTC CASSQAAGLDYGYTF
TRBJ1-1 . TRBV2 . TGTGCCAGCAGTTATAAATTACCTCAGAACACTGAAGCTTTCTTT CASSYKLPQNTEAFF
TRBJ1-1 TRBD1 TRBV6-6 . TGTGCCAGCAGTTCCAGGGGGGAGAACACTGAAGCTTTCTTT CASSSRGENTEAFF
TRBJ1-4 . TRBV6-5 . TGTGCCAGCCGGGTGCGGGGGACTAATGAAAAACTGTTTTTT CASRVRGTNEKLFF
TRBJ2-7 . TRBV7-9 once TGTGCCAGCAGCTTATGGGGGAGCTCCTACGAGCAGTACTTC CASSLWGSSYEQYF
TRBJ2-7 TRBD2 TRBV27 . TGTGCCAGCAGGCTAGCGGGTGGCACCTACGAGCAGTACTTC CASRLAGGTYEQYF
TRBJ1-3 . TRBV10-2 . TGCGCCAGCAGAGAGAGTTACTCTGGAAACACCATATATTTT CASRESYSGNTIYF
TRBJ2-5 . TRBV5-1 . TGCGCCAGCAGCTTGGCTCCCCCCCGAGAGACCCAGTACTTC CASSLAPPRETQYF
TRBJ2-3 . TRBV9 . TGTGCCAGCAGCGTTGGCGGGACCCGTTCTAGCACAGATACGCAGTATTTT CASSVGGTRSSTDTQYF
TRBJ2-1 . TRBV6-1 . TGTGCCAGCAGAGCTAGCGCGGCACAGTTCTTC CASRASAAQFF
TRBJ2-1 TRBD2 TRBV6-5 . TGTGCCAGCAAAGGACTAGCGAACAATGAGCAGTTCTTC CASKGLANNEQFF
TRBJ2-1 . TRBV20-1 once TGCAGTGCTAGAGACCATAATGAGCAGTTCTTC CSARDHNEQFF
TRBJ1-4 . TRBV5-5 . TGTGCCAGCAGCCCGGACGCTAATGAAAAACTGTTTTTT CASSPDANEKLFF
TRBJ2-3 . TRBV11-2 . TGTGCCAGCAGCTCGGGACTCTATGCTTCAACGCAGTATTTT CASSSGLYASTQYF
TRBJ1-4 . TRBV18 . TGTGCCAGCTCACCACCGCAGGGGCTGGGTGAAAAACTGTTTTTT CASSPPQGLGEKLFF
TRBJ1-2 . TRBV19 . TGTGCCAGTAGTACCGTGGGGAATGGCTACACCTTC CASSTVGNGYTF
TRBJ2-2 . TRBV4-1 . TGCGCCAGCAGCCCGGGCGTCCGGGACACCGGGGAGCTGTTTTTT CASSPGVRDTGELFF
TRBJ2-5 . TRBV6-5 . TGTGCCAGCAGTCCCGGGTGGGGAGAGACCCAGTACTTC CASSPGWGETQYF
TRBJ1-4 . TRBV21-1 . TGTGCCAGCAGCAACACCCTGAGCCGGACAGGGGAGGTCAATGAAAAACTGTTTTTT CASSNTLSRTGEVNEKLFF
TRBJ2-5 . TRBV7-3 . TGTGCCAGCAGCTTAAGGACTGATGGGACCCAGTACTTC CASSLRTDGTQYF
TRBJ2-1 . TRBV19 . TGTGCCAGTAAACCGACAGCTAATACCTACAATGAGCAGTTCTTC CASKPTANTYNEQFF
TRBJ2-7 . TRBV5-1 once TGCGCCAGCAGCTTGGCCGGGGTAGCCTACTACGAGCAGTACTTC CASSLAGVAYYEQYF
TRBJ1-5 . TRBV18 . TGTGCCAGCTCACCATACGGAAACAATCAGCCCCAGCATTTT CASSPYGNNQPQHF
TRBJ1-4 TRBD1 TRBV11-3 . TGTGCCAGCAGCTTAGATCTATGGGGACAGGGTCGTTATGAAAAACTGTTTTTT CASSLDLWGQGRYEKLFF
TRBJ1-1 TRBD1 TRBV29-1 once TGCAGCATTAGGGGACAGGCTTCGAACACTGAAGCTTTCTTT CSIRGQASNTEAFF
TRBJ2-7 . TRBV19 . TGTGCCAGTAGTATGACCAGGGGACCCTACGAGCAGTACTTC CASSMTRGPYEQYF
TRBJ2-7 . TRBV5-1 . TGCGCCAGCACATCCGATTCCTACGAGCAGTACTTC CASTSDSYEQYF
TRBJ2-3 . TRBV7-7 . TGTGCTAGCAGCTTAGACGCCGGGGGCACGCAGTATTTT CASSLDAGGTQYF